Presented here are 21 T cell receptor beta chains from one specimen sequenced in a study of control samples from healthy donors and cancer patients. TCRdb's table, derived via immunoSEQ multiplex PCR, lists solely in-frame clones and lacks some. The sample has roughly 80,000 clones, about 88% seen once. The sample consisted of blood. The receptors originated from a woman aged 50 to 65 in good health.

The chain uses TRBV6-5 and TRBJ1-4; the D is unclear. Germline lookup yields CDR1 MNHEY and CDR2 SVGAGI. The CDR3 covers 12 residues. V lost 6 bases and J lost 6, with 8 bases in between. DNA of the CDR3: TGTGCCAGCAGCGGAGCGGATGAAAAACTGTTTTTT. Encoded protein: CASSGADEKLFF.

This CDR3 is CASSLVTGINQPQHF. The CDR3 DNA follows: TGTGCCAGTAGTTTGGTGACAGGCATTAATCAGCCCCAGCATTTT. The chain has TRBV19 and TRBJ1-5; tentative D call: TRBD1 (6 bases). The ends were cut back, 5 bases at V and 4 bases at J, with 15 bases in the middle. CDR1 is LNHDA, CDR2 SQIVND, per germline (reference sequence). The CDR3 consists of 15 residues.

This chain uses TRBV5-1 with TRBJ2-2; 8 nucleotides align to TRBD2. This CDR3 comprises 19 residues. From germline, CDR1 is SGHRS and CDR2 YFSETQ. Trimming cost V 1 base and J 4 bases; bases outside gene matches: 15. The CDR3 coding sequence is TGCGCCAGCAGCTTGTACCCCAGCGGCCGGGGGGGGCTCACCGGGGAGCTGTTTTTT. This gives the protein CASSLYPSGRGGLTGELFF.

The genes are TRBV2 and TRBJ2-1; D is perhaps TRBD2 (6 bases). The germline V gene encodes CDR1 SNHLY and CDR2 FYNNEI. V was pared by 1 base and J by 8 bases, with 12 bases between. The CDR3 runs 14 residues. The CDR3 region is CASSEGVWGDEQFF. CDR3 DNA: TGTGCCAGCAGTGAAGGGGTCTGGGGGGATGAGCAGTTCTTC.

CDR3 sequence: CSVEAGAGFGAFF. CDR3 sequence (DNA): TGCAGCGTTGAAGCGGGGGCAGGGTTCGGAGCTTTCTTT. This rearrangement joins TRBV29-1 to TRBJ1-1; a weak D match, TRBD1 (6 bases). Germline lookup yields CDR1 SQVTM and CDR2 ANQGSEA. V was pared by 1 base and J by 10 bases, with 16 bases between. The CDR3 is 13 amino acids.

The chain couples TRBV19 to TRBJ2-1; TRBD1 is a possible D gene (6 bases). The CDR3 has 15 residues. The germline V and J ends were trimmed by 5 bases and 5 bases, with 16 bases remaining between them. CDR1 and CDR2 from the germline V gene are LNHDA and SQIVND (reference sequence). CDR3 protein: CASSPSWQGNNEQFF. The CDR3, as DNA: TGTGCCAGTAGTCCCAGTTGGCAGGGGAACAATGAGCAGTTCTTC.

The gene calls are TRBV6-5 and TRBJ1-1, with 9 bases fitting TRBD1. Trimming at V came to 7 bases and at J to 5 bases, leaving 8 bases not matched to a gene. CDR1 MNHEY and CDR2 SVGAGI come from the germline V gene. CDR3 length: 14 amino acids. CDR3 residues: CASISRDRETEAFF. CDR3 nucleotide sequence: TGTGCCAGCATAAGCCGGGACAGGGAAACTGAAGCTTTCTTT.

This clone has a single count. The V and J genes are TRBV19 and TRBJ1-6; D uncertain. The CDR3 extends over 17 amino acids. The V gene lost 6 bases and the J gene lost 0 bases, with 15 bases spanning the gap. Germline lookup yields CDR1 LNHDA and CDR2 SQIVND (reference sequence). CDR3 nucleotide sequence: TGTGCCAGTAGCGAACCCCTCGGGAGCTCCTATAATTCACCCCTCCACTTT. Its protein product is CASSEPLGSSYNSPLHF.

The chain is built from TRBV7-9 and TRBJ1-1; TRBD1 is a possible D gene (5 bases). The CDR3 has 15 residues. CDR1 and CDR2 from the germline V gene are SEHNR and FQNEAQ (reference sequence). V shed 5 bases and J shed 3 bases, with 16 bases lying between them. The CDR3 sequence is CASSHIREGHTEAFF. DNA for the CDR3: TGTGCCAGCAGCCATATCAGGGAGGGACACACTGAAGCTTTCTTT.

V and J are TRBV5-6 and TRBJ1-3, with D hard to call. The CDR3 contains 15 residues. The V end was cut by 3 bases, the J end by 3 bases, with 13 bases between. Germline-derived CDR1 and CDR2 are SGHDT and YYEEEE. The CDR3 is CASSSLSFLGNTIYF. The CDR3 DNA follows: TGTGCCAGCAGCTCCTTAAGTTTCCTTGGAAACACCATATATTTT.

This chain joins TRBV29-1 and TRBJ1-1; D is undetermined. Trimming took off 6 bases at V and 1 base at J, with 18 bases between the two ends. CDR3 length: 15 residues. CDR1 is SQVTM and CDR2 is ANQGSEA in the germline V gene. This CDR3 reads CSVGPGVEWNTEAFF. CDR3 DNA: TGCAGCGTCGGCCCTGGGGTTGAGTGGAACACTGAAGCTTTCTTT.

This chain connects TRBV5-1 to TRBJ2-5; D gene ambiguous. The CDR3 is 15 amino acids. CDR1 is SGHRS, CDR2 YFSETQ, per germline. V was cut by 1 base and J by 5 bases, with 15 bases left in between. The CDR3 bases are TGCGCCAGCAGCTTGAAAGGTTCTTTAGGGGAGACCCAGTACTTC. This translates into CASSLKGSLGETQYF.

The chain links TRBV30 to TRBJ2-1, with D possibly being TRBD1 (6 bases). The CDR3 loop spans 12 amino acids. Germline CDR1 reads GTSNPN; CDR2 reads SVGIG (reference sequence). V dropped 5 bases and J dropped 4 bases, with 9 bases sitting between them. CDR3 sequence reads: CAWEQGYNEQFF. The CDR3 DNA reads TGTGCCTGGGAACAGGGTTACAATGAGCAGTTCTTC.

V and J are TRBV10-3 and TRBJ1-2; 7 bases line up with TRBD1. CDR3 size: 14 residues. CDR1 and CDR2 (germline): ENHRY, SYGVKD. J lost 5 bases, V lost 6 bases, and 9 bases had no gene match. The CDR3 loop reads CAIRAGTEGYGYTF. The CDR3 DNA follows: TGTGCCATCAGGGCCGGGACAGAGGGATATGGCTACACCTTC.

The CDR3 DNA is TGCGCCAGCAGCCAAACGCGGGGGGGAGAAGATACGCAGTATTTT. This sequence encodes CASSQTRGGEDTQYF. This chain connects TRBV4-1 to TRBJ2-3, with TRBD2 identical over 9 bases. Germline V CDR1 and CDR2: MGHRA, YSYEKL. With 2 bases clipped from V and 5 bases from J, the junction kept 5 bases outside the gene matches. This CDR3 has 15 residues.

CDR3 coding DNA: TGTGCCAGCAGCCTTAGACGACAGACTCTCTATGGCTACACCTTC. Residues: CASSLRRQTLYGYTF. The chain links TRBV7-2 to TRBJ1-2; D may be TRBD1 (5 bases). The CDR3 is made up of 15 amino acids. Trimming removed 5 bases from V and 4 bases from J, with 17 bases in between. Germline lookup yields CDR1 SGHTA and CDR2 FQGNSA.

V is TRBV19 and J is TRBJ1-3, with 9 nucleotides matching TRBD1. The CDR3 extends over 14 amino acids. Germline CDR1 is LNHDA and CDR2 is SQIVND (reference sequence). Trimming took 6 bases from V and 0 from J; bases not matched to a gene: 0. As DNA, the CDR3 is TGTGCCAGTAGGGACAGGGGCTCTGGAAACACCATATATTTT. It codes for CASRDRGSGNTIYF.

V is TRBV2 and J is TRBJ2-3, with D uncertain. The CDR3 consists of 16 residues. CDR1 and CDR2 (germline): SNHLY, FYNNEI. V lost 2 bases, J lost 0 bases, and 12 bases lay in between. The CDR3 sequence is CASSEWAVRSTDTQYF. CDR3 nucleotide sequence: TGTGCCAGCAGTGAATGGGCAGTCAGAAGCACAGATACGCAGTATTTT. The entire variable domain, with the rest obtained from reference TRBV2 and TRBJ2-3, is as follows: EPEVTQTPSHQVTQMGQEVILRCVPISNHLYFYWYRQILGQKVEFLVSFYNNEISEKSEIFDDQFSVERPDGSNFTLKIRSTKLEDSAMYFCASSEWAVRSTDTQYFGPGTRLTVL.

The chain recombines TRBV4-1 with TRBJ2-7, with 8 bases identical to TRBD1. V was pared by 4 bases and J by 5 bases, with 7 bases of the junction left unmatched. This CDR3 is 14 amino acids long. CDR1 is MGHRA and CDR2 is YSYEKL in the germline V gene. The DNA of the CDR3 is TGCGCCAGCAGCCGGGACAGGCAAGAGAACGAGCAGTACTTC. This translates into CASSRDRQENEQYF.

The rearrangement uses TRBV5-4 and TRBJ2-1; possible D gene TRBD1, 6 bases. Trimming removed 3 bases from V and 7 bases from J, with 17 bases in between. The CDR3 loop spans 15 amino acids. CDR1 is SGHNT, CDR2 YYREEE, per germline (reference sequence). The CDR3 nucleotides are TGTGCCAGCAGCTCTCAAACAGGGATTCGGAATGAGCAGTTCTTC. Its translation: CASSSQTGIRNEQFF.

The chain joins TRBV6-5 to TRBJ1-4, with a tentative D call TRBD1 (5 bases). In germline, CDR1 is MNHEY, CDR2 SVGAGI. The germline V and J ends were trimmed by 4 bases and 7 bases, with 7 bases remaining between them. The CDR3 is made up of 12 amino acids. CDR3 region: CASSSRGEKLFF. The CDR3 DNA reads as TGTGCCAGCAGTTCGAGGGGTGAAAAACTGTTTTTT.